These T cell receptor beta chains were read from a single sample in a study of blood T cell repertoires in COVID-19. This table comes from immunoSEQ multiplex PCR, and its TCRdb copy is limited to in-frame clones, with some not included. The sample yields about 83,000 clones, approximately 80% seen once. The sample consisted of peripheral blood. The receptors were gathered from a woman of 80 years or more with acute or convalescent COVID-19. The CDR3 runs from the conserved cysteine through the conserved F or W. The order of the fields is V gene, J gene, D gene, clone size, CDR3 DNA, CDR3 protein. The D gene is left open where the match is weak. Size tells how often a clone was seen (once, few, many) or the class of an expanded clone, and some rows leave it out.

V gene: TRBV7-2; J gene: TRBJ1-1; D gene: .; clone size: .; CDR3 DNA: TGTGCCAGCAGCTTAGTGGGGGGGCTGAACACTGAAGCTTTCTTT; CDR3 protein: CASSLVGGLNTEAFF
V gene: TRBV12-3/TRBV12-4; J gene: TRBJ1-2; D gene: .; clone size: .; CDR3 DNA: TGTGCCAGCAGTCTCAATCTACTTGGCTACACCTTC; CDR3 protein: CASSLNLLGYTF
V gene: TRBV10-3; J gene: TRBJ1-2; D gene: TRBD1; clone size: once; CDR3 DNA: TGTGCCATCAGTGTACAGGGGCGGGACTATGGCTACACCTTC; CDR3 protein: CAISVQGRDYGYTF
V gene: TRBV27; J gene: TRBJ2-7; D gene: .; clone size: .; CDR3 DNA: TGTGCCAGCAGTTTAATCCCGACTGCCCCCTACGAGCAGTACTTC; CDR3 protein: CASSLIPTAPYEQYF
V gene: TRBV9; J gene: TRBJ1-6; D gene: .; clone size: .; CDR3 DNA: TGTGCCAGCAGCGTAGTGGCAGGAAGCAATTCACCCCTCCACTTT; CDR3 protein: CASSVVAGSNSPLHF
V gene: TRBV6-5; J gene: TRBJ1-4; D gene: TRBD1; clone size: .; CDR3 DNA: TGTGCCAGCAGTTGGGGACAGTCCGAAGAAAAACTGTTTTTT; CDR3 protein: CASSWGQSEEKLFF
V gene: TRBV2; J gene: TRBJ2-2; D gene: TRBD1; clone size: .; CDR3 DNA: TGTGCCATCGACAGGGAAACCGGAGAGCTGTTTTTT; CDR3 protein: CAIDRETGELFF
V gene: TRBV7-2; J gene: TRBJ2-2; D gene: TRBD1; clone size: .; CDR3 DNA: TGTGCCAGCAGCTTCCGACAGGGGGCCGGCGGGGAGCTGTTTTTT; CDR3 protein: CASSFRQGAGGELFF
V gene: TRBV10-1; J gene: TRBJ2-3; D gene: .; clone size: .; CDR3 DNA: TGCGCCAGCAGTGACCGGCGGGGTAGCACAGATACGCAGTATTTT; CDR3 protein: CASSDRRGSTDTQYF
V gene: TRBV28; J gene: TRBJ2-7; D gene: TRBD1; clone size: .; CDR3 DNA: TGTGCCAGCAGACTTCGACCGGGACAGCCTTACGAGCAGTACTTC; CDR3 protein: CASRLRPGQPYEQYF
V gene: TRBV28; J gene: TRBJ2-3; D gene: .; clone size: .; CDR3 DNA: TGTGCCAGCAGTTTAGCGAGGCGGGATACGCAGTATTTT; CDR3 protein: CASSLARRDTQYF
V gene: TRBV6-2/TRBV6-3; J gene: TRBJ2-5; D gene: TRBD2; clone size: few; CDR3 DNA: TGTGCCAGCAGTTGGGGACTAGGATCGGGCCAAGAGACCCAGTACTTC; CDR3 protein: CASSWGLGSGQETQYF
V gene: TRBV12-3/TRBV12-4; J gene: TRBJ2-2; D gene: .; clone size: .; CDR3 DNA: TGTGCCAGCAGTTTAGCGCAGGGAGGGGAGCTGTTTTTT; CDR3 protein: CASSLAQGGELFF
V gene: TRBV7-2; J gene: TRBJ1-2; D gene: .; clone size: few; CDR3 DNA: TGTGCCAGCAGCCCCGAATCGGGAGGGCCCTATGGCTACACCTTC; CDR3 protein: CASSPESGGPYGYTF
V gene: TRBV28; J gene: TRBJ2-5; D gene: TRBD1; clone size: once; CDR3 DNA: TGTGCCAGCAGTCCTCTGACCGGGACAGGGGGCGCCGAGACCCAGTACTTC; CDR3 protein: CASSPLTGTGGAETQYF
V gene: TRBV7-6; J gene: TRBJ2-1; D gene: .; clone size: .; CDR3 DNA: TGTGCCAGCAGCTTAGAGATCAGGGGAGGGACCTACAATGAGCAGTTCTTC; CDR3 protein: CASSLEIRGGTYNEQFF
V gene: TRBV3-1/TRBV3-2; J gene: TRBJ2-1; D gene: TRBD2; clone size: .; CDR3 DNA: TGTGCCAGCAGCCCTCACCGGACTAGCGGGGGTAGGGGCAATGAGCAGTTCTTC; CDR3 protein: CASSPHRTSGGRGNEQFF
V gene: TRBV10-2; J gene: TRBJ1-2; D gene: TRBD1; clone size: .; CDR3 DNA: TGCGCCAGCAGTGACGGACAGGGGAAAATCTATGGCTACACCTTC; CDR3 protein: CASSDGQGKIYGYTF
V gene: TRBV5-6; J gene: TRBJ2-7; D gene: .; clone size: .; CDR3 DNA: TGTGCCAGCAGTGAAACAGGGTCCGCGCTCTCCTACGAGCAGTACTTC; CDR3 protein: CASSETGSALSYEQYF
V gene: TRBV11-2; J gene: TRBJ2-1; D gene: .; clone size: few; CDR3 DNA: TGTGCCAGCAGCTTAGATCCAAACAGGATAATTGAGCAGTTCTTC; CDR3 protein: CASSLDPNRIIEQFF
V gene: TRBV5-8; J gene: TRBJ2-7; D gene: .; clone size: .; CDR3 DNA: TGTGCCAGCAGCGTGGACGAGCGCTACGAGCAGTACTTC; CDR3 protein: CASSVDERYEQYF
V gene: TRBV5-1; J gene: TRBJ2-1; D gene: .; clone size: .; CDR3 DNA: TGCGCCAGCAGCTTGAGTGGCAGGGCGGAAAATGAGCAGTTCTTC; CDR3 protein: CASSLSGRAENEQFF
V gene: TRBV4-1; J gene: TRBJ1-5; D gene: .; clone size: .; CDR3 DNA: TGCGCCAGCAGCCAAGAAGTAACAGGGCTCAATCAGCCCCAGCATTTT; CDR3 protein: CASSQEVTGLNQPQHF
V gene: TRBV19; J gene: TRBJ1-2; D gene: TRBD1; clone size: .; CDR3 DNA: TGTGCCAGTAGTATCATAAACAGGGGCAACTATGGCTACACCTTC; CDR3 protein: CASSIINRGNYGYTF
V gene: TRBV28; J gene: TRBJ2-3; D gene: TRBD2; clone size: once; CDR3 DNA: TGTGCCAGCAGTTTAGGCGGGGGAACCACAGATACGCAGTATTTT; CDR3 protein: CASSLGGGTTDTQYF
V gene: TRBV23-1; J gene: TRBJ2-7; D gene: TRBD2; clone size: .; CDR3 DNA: TGCGCCAGCAGTCATCCCAGGACTAGACGACACGAGCAGTACTTC; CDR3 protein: CASSHPRTRRHEQYF
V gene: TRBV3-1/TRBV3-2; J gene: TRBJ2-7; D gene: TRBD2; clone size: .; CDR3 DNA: TGTGCCAGCAGCCAAGGTCCCACCCCCGGGGGGGAGCAGTACTTC; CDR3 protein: CASSQGPTPGGEQYF
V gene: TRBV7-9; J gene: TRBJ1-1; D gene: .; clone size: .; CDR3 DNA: TGTGCCAGCAGCCCGGCAAGGCTAGCAGAGAACACTGAAGCTTTCTTT; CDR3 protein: CASSPARLAENTEAFF
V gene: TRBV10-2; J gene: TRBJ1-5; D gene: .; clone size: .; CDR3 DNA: TGCGCCAGCAGTGTTGAGGGTGCCAGCAATCAGCCCCAGCATTTT; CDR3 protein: CASSVEGASNQPQHF
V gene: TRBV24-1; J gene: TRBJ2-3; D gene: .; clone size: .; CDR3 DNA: TGTGCCACCAATGTCGGGGGCACAGATACGCAGTATTTT; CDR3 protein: CATNVGGTDTQYF
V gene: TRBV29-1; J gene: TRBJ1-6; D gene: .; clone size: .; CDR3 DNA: TGCAGCGTGCAAAGTGGTAAGAGCTCCTATAATTCACCCCTCCACTTT; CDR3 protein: CSVQSGKSSYNSPLHF
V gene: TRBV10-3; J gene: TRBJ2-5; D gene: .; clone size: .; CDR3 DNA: TGTGCCATCAGTAAAGTTGGTGGACAGTCGAAAGAGACCCAGTACTTC; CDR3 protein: CAISKVGGQSKETQYF
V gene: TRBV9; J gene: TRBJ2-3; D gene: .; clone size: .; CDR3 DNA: TGTGCCAGCACCAGGGGGAGGTCAGATACGCAGTATTTT; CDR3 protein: CASTRGRSDTQYF
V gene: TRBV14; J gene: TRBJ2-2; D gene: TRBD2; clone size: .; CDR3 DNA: TGTGCCAGCAGCCAAGGACCTAGCGGCGCCGGGGAGCTGTTTTTT; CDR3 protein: CASSQGPSGAGELFF
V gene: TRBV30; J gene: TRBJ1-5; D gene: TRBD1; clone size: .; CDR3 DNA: TGTGCCTGGAGGGGACAGGGAGGCAATCAGCCCCAGCATTTT; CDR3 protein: CAWRGQGGNQPQHF
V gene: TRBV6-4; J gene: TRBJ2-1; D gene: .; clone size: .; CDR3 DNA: TGTGCCAGCAGTGACTGGCGGGGGCCTTACAATGAGCAGTTCTTC; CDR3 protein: CASSDWRGPYNEQFF
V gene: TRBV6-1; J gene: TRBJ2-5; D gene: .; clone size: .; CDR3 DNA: TGTGCCAGCAGAGAAACGGTTTATGTCACGAAAGAGACCCAGTACTTC; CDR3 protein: CASRETVYVTKETQYF
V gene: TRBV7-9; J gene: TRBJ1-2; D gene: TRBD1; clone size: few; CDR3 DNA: TGTGCCAGCAGCTTATCACAGGGGGAAGGCTACACCTTC; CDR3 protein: CASSLSQGEGYTF
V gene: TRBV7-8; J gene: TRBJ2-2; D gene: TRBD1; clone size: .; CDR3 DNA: TGTGCCAGCGTATGGGACAGGCGCACCGGGGAGCTGTTTTTT; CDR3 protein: CASVWDRRTGELFF
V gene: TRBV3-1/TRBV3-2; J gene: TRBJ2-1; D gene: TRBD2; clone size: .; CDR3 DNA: TGTGCCAGCAGACTAGCGGGGGCCGACAATGAGCAGTTCTTC; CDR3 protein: CASRLAGADNEQFF
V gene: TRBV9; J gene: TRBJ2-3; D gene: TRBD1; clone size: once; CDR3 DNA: TGTGCCAGCAGCATCCGGGACAGGGGCACAGATACGCAGTATTTT; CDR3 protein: CASSIRDRGTDTQYF
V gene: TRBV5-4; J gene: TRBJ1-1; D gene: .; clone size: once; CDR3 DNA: TGTGCCAGCAGCCCGGGGGACGGACACACTGAAGCTTTCTTT; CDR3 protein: CASSPGDGHTEAFF
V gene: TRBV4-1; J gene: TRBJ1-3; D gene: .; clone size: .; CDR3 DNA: TGCGCCAGCAGCCAAGATGTGACTCGTGGAAACACCATATATTTT; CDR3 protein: CASSQDVTRGNTIYF
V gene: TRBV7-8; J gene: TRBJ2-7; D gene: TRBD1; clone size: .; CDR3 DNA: TGTGCCAGCAGCCGGACAGGGGACCTCTACGAGCAGTACTTC; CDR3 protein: CASSRTGDLYEQYF
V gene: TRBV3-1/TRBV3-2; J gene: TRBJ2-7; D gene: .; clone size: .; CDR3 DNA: TGTGCCACTTCACGGACACCCTCCTACGAGCAGTACTTC; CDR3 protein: CATSRTPSYEQYF
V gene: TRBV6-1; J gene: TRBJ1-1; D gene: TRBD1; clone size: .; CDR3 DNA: TGTGCCAGCAGTGAGGGGACAGCCGCCAACACTGAAGCTTTCTTT; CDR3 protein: CASSEGTAANTEAFF
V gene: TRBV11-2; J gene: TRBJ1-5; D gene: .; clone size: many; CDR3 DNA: TGTGCCAGCAGCTTTTCGGGCAATCAGCCCCAGCATTTT; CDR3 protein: CASSFSGNQPQHF
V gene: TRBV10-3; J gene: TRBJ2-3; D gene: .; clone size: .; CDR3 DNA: TGTGCCATCAGTGCGGGGACTCGGTCGGCTACAGATACGCAGTATTTT; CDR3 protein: CAISAGTRSATDTQYF
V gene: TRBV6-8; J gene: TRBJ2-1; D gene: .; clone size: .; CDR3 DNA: TGTGCCAGCAGTTCCCGCCGGGGGGCTAGGGATGAGCAGTTCTTC; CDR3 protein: CASSSRRGARDEQFF
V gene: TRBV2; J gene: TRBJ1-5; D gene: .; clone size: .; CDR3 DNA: TGTGCCAGCAGTCTTTTGTATAGCAATCAGCCCCAGCATTTT; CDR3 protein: CASSLLYSNQPQHF
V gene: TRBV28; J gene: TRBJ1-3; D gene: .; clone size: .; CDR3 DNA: TGTGCCAGCAGTTCTCCGTCTGGAAACACCATATATTTT; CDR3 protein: CASSSPSGNTIYF
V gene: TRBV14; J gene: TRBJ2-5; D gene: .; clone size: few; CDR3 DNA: TGTGCCAGCAGCCAACGAATGGCAGGGTGGAGTAGGTGGGAGACCCAGTACTTC; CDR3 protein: CASSQRMAGWSRWETQYF
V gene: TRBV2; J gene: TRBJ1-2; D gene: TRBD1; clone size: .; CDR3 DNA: TGTGCCAGCAGCCCGACAGGGGGGGATGGCTACACCTTC; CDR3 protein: CASSPTGGDGYTF
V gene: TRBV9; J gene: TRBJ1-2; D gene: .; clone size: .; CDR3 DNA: TGTGCCAGCAGCGTGGCTGGGGACTACTATGGCTACACCTTC; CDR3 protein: CASSVAGDYYGYTF
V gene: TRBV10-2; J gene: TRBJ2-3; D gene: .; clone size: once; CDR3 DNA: TGCGCCAGCAGGGAGGCGGGGTCTTACACAGATACGCAGTATTTT; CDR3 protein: CASREAGSYTDTQYF
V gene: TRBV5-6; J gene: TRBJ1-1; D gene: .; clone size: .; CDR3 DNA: TGTGCCAGCAGCGGAGGGGCGGGGACTGAAGCTTTCTTT; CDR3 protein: CASSGGAGTEAFF
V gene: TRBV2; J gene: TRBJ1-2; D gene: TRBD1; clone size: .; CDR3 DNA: TGTGCCAGCAGTGAATATCGGGACAGCCTCTATGGCTACACCTTC; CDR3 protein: CASSEYRDSLYGYTF